A selection of T cell receptor beta chains follows, all from one sample in a study of cytomegalovirus exposure and HLA in healthy donors. The repertoire was sequenced with immunoSEQ multiplex PCR; TCRdb's copy has only in-frame clones and lacks some. Among more than 90,000 clones listed, less than 80% were seen once. The specimen was PBMCs. These receptors were obtained from a boy between 10 and 17 years old in good health and CMV-seropositive. Each CDR3 is given with its conserved first and last residue.

j_gene: TRBJ2-5
v_gene: TRBV7-2
CDR3aa: CASSTDRAGGQTQETQYF

j_gene: TRBJ2-5
v_gene: TRBV7-7
CDR3aa: CASTDGNQETQYF

j_gene: TRBJ1-2
v_gene: TRBV28
CDR3aa: CASSLYSGAGSYGYTF

j_gene: TRBJ1-4
v_gene: TRBV11-2
CDR3aa: CASSPNSNEKLFF

j_gene: TRBJ1-2
v_gene: TRBV2
CDR3aa: CASSVYRGPDGYTF

j_gene: TRBJ2-1
v_gene: TRBV6-6
CDR3aa: CASRSSGTGDNEQFF

j_gene: TRBJ1-2
v_gene: TRBV21-1
CDR3aa: CASSKGESVPYGYTF

j_gene: TRBJ1-5
v_gene: TRBV4-2
CDR3aa: CASSQDFSTVRNQPQHF

j_gene: TRBJ2-4
v_gene: TRBV14
CDR3aa: CASSQGQGGNIQYF

j_gene: TRBJ1-2
v_gene: TRBV7-9
CDR3aa: CASSLEAFGYTF

j_gene: TRBJ2-7
v_gene: TRBV7-9
CDR3aa: CASSLGGAVHEQYF

j_gene: TRBJ2-7
v_gene: TRBV6-1
CDR3aa: CASSEVSGPDEQYF

j_gene: TRBJ2-3
v_gene: TRBV14
CDR3aa: CASSQLGGFTEDTQYF